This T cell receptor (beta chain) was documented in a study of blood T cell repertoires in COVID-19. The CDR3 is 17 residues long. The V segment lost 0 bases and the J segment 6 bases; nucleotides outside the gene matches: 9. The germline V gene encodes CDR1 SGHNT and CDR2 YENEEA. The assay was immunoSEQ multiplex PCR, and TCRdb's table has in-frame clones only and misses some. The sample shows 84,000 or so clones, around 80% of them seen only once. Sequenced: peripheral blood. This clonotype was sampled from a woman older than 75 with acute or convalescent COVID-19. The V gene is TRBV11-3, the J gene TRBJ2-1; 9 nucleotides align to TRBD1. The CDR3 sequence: CASSLDSTGQGSNEQFF. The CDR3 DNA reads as TGTGCCAGCAGCTTAGATTCGACGGGACAGGGTAGCAATGAGCAGTTCTTC.